The text below deals with one T cell receptor (beta chain). Other DNA sequences from this sample encode an identical CDR3 as well. At a deep level, the assay was run. Some clones are missing from TCRdb's copy, which holds only in-frame ones; the method was immunoSEQ multiplex PCR. Here the sample spans millions of clones, roughly 94% being singletons. The entry originates in a study of shared clonotypes between healthy human individuals. Trimming stripped 3 bases from V and 1 base from J, with 10 bases between. This CDR3 comprises 14 residues. Germline values: CDR1 SGDLS, CDR2 YYNGEE. The chain carries TRBV9 and TRBJ2-5, with D perhaps TRBD2 (6 bases). The TCR was taken from a man aged 18 to 30 in good health. The specimen sequenced was naive CD4+ T cells sorted from blood. As for subset: CD45RA+ positively selected. CDR3 sequence reads: CASSARLGQETQYF. DNA for the CDR3: TGTGCCAGCAGCGCCAGACTAGGCCAAGAGACCCAGTACTTC. The full variable domain, its missing parts supplied by reference TRBV9 and TRBJ2-5, is DSGVTQTPKHLITATGQRVTLRCSPRSGDLSVYWYQQSLDQGLQFLIQYYNGEERAKGNILERFSAQQFPDLHSELNLSSLELGDSALYFCASSARLGQETQYFGPGTRLLVL.